This T cell receptor (beta chain) was sequenced during a study of T-cell memory formation after mild COVID-19. Study summary: The study found TCR clusters largely donor specific.

5'RACE, which relied on constant-segment primers, yielded TCR alpha and TCR beta cDNA libraries carrying sample barcodes and UMIs. TCRdb redid the calling of the 5' RACE reads with MiXCR, one entry per CDR3 protein. The sample carries over 120,000 distinct CDR3 sequences, roughly a quarter recorded once. Germline V CDR1 and CDR2: SGHTA, FQGNSA. The CDR3 loop spans 14 amino acids. Trimming removed 1 base at V and 2 bases at J, with 9 bases between. The V call is TRBV7-2, the J call TRBJ2-7; D is uncertain. Sequencing used PBMCs or a T cell subset sorted from them (not recorded which). The sequence was collected from an adult woman who had mild COVID-19 (a few samples of this study predate the infection). Cell type and time point are not known. The CDR3 region is CASSLVTAPYEQYF. The CDR3 DNA is TGTGCCAGCAGCTTAGTTACAGCCCCCTACGAGCAGTACTTC.